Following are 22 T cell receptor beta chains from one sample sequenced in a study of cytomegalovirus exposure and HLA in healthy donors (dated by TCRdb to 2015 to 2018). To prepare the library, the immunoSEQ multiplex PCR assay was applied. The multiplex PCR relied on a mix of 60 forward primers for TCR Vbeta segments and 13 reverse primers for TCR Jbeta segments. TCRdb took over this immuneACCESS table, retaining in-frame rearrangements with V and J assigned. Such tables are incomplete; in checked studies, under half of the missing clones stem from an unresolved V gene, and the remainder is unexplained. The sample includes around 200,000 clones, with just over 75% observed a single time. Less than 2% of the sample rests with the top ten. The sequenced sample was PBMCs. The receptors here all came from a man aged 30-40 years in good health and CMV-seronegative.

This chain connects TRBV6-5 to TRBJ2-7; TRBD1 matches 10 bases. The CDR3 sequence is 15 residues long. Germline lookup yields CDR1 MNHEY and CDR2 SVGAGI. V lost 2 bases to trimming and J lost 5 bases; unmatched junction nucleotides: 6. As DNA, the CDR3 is TGTGCCAGCAGTTACGCCGGGACAGGGGTTAACGAGCAGTACTTC. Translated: CASSYAGTGVNEQYF.

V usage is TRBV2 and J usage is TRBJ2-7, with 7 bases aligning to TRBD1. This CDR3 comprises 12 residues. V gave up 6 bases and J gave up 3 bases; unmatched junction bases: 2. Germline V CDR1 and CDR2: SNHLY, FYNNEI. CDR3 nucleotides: TGTGCCAGCAGGGGGACAGACTACGAGCAGTACTTC. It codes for CASRGTDYEQYF.

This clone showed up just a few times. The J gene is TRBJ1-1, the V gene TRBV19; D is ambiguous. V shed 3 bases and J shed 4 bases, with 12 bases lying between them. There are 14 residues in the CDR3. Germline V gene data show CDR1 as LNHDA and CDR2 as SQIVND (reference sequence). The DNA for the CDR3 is TGTGCCAGTAGTATTGGAGCCAGCCCCACTGAAGCTTTCTTT. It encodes CASSIGASPTEAFF.

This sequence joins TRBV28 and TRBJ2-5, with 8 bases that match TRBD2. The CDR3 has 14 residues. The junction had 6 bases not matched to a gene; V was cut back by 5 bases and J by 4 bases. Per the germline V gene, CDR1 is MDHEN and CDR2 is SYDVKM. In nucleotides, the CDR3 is TGTGCCAGCAGTCTAGGACTAGCCGCAGAGACCCAGTACTTC. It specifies CASSLGLAAETQYF.

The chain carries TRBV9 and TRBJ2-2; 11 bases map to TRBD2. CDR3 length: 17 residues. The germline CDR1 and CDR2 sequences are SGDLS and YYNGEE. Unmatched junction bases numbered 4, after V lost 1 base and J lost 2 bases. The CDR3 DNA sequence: TGTGCCAGCAGCGTACGCACTAGCGGGGGAAACACCGGGGAGCTGTTTTTT. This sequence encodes CASSVRTSGGNTGELFF. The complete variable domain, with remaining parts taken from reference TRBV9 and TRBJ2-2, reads DSGVTQTPKHLITATGQRVTLRCSPRSGDLSVYWYQQSLDQGLQFLIQYYNGEERAKGNILERFSAQQFPDLHSELNLSSLELGDSALYFCASSVRTSGGNTGELFFGEGSRLTVL.

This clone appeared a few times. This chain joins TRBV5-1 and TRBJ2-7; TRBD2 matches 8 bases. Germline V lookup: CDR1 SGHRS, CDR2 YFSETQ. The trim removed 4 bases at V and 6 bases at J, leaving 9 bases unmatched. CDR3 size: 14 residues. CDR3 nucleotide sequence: TGCGCCAGCAGCACCGGACACGGGGGGGGCGAGCAGTACTTC. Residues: CASSTGHGGGEQYF. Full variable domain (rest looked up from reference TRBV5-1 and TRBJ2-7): KAGVTQTPRYLIKTRGQQVTLSCSPISGHRSVSWYQQTPGQGLQFLFEYFSETQRNKGNFPGRFSGRQFSNSRSEMNVSTLELGDSALYLCASSTGHGGGEQYFGPGTRLTVT.

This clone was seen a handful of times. The CDR3 DNA reads TGTGCCAGCAGCTTACAGTTGACCGGGGAGCTGTTTTTT. Translated: CASSLQLTGELFF. The chain has TRBV7-3 and TRBJ2-2; D is unresolved. This CDR3 contains 13 residues. CDR1 is SGHTA and CDR2 is FQGTGA in the germline V gene. The V end was cut by 2 bases, the J end by 5 bases, with 6 bases between.

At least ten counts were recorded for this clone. The CDR3 is CASSSRGRDTEAFF. CDR3 bases: TGTGCCAGCAGCAGCAGGGGGCGCGACACTGAAGCTTTCTTT. The chain joins TRBV5-4 to TRBJ1-1, with TRBD1 matching over 8 bases. V gave up 4 bases and J gave up 3 bases; unmatched junction bases: 5. CDR3 size: 14 residues. Germline CDR1 is SGHNT and CDR2 is YYREEE (reference sequence). Full variable domain (outside the CDR3, taken from reference TRBV5-4 and TRBJ1-1): ETGVTQSPTHLIKTRGQQVTLRCSSQSGHNTVSWYQQALGQGPQFIFQYYREEENGRGNFPPRFSGLQFPNYSSELNVNALELDDSALYLCASSSRGRDTEAFFGQGTRLTVV.

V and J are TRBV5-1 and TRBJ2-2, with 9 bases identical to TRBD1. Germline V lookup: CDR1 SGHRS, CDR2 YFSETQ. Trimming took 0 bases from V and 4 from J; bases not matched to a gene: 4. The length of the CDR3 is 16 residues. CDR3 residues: CASSLAHRGLTGELFF. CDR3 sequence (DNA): TGCGCCAGCAGCTTGGCCCACAGGGGGCTCACCGGGGAGCTGTTTTTT.

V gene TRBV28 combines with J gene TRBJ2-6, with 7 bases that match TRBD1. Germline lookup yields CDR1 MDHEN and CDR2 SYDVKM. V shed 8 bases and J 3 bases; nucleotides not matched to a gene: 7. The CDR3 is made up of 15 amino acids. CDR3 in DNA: TGTGCCAGCGGAAAGACAGGGAATGGGGCCAACGTCCTGACTTTC. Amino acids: CASGKTGNGANVLTF.

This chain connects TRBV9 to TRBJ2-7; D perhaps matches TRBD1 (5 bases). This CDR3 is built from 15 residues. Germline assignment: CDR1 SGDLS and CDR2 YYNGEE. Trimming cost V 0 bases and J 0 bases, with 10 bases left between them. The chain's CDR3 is CASSVGAGNSYEQYF. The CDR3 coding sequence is TGTGCCAGCAGCGTAGGGGCAGGGAACTCCTACGAGCAGTACTTC.

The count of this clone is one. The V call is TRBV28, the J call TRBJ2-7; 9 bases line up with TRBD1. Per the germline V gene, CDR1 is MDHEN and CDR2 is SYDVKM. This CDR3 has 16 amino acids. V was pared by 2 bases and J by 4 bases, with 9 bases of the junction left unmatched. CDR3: CASSLHRDRVGYEQYF. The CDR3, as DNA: TGTGCCAGCAGTTTACACCGGGACAGGGTGGGTTACGAGCAGTACTTC.

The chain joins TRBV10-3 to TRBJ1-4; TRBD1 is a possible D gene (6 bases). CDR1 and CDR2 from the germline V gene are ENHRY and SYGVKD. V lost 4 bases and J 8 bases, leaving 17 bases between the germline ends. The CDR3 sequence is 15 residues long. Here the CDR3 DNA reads TGTGCCATCAGTGCTACGCCGGACAGAAGCGAAAAACTGTTTTTT. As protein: CAISATPDRSEKLFF.

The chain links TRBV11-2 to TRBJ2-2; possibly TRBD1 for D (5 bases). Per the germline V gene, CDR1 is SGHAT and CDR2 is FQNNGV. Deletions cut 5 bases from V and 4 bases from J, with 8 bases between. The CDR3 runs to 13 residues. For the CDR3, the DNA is TGTGCCAGCAGCGACAGACTCACCGGGGAGCTGTTTTTT. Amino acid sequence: CASSDRLTGELFF. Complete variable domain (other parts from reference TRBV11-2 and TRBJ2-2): EAGVAQSPRYKIIEKRQSVAFWCNPISGHATLYWYQQILGQGPKLLIQFQNNGVVDDSQLPKDRFSAERLKGVDSTLKIQPAKLEDSAVYLCASSDRLTGELFFGEGSRLTVL.

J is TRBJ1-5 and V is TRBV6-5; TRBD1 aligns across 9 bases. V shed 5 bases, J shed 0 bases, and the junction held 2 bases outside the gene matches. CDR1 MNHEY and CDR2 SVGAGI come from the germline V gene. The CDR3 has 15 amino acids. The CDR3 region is CASSKDRGSNQPQHF. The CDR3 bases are TGTGCCAGCAGTAAGGACAGGGGTAGCAATCAGCCCCAGCATTTT.

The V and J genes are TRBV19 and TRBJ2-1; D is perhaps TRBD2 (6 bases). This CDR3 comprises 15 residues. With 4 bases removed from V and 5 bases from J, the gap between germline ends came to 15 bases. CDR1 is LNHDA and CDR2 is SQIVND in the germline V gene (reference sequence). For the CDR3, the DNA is TGTGCCAGTAGTACACAAGCGGGTTGGGACAATGAGCAGTTCTTC. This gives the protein CASSTQAGWDNEQFF.

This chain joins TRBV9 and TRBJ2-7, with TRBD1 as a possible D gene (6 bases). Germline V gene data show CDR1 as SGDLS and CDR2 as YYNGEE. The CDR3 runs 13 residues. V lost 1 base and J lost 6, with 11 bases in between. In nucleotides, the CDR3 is TGTGCCAGCAGCGTACTCCAGGGGTCCGAGCAGTACTTC. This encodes CASSVLQGSEQYF.

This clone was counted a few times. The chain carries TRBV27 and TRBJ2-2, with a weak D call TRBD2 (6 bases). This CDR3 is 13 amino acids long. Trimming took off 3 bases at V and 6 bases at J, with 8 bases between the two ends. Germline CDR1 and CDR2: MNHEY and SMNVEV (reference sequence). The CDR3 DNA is TGTGCCAGCAGTTTTTCGGGAGCCGGGGAGCTGTTTTTT. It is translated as CASSFSGAGELFF.

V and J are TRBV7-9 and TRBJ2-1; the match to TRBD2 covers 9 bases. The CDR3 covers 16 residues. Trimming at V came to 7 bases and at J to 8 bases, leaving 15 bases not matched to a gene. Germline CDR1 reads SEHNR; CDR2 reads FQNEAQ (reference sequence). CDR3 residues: CASTHRGSSGMHEQFF. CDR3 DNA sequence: TGTGCCAGCACCCATAGAGGATCTAGCGGGATGCATGAGCAGTTCTTC. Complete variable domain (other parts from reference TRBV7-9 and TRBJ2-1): DTGVSQNPRHKITKRGQNVTFRCDPISEHNRLYWYRQTLGQGPEFLTYFQNEAQLEKSRLLSDRFSAERPKGSFSTLEIQRTEQGDSAMYLCASTHRGSSGMHEQFFGPGTRLTVL.

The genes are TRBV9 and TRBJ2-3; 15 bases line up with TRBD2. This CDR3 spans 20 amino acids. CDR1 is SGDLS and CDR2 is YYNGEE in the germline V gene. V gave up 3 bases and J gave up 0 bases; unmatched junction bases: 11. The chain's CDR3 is CASSAGLAGGPGDSTDTQYF. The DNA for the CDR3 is TGTGCCAGCAGCGCCGGACTAGCGGGAGGGCCGGGAGATAGCACAGATACGCAGTATTTT. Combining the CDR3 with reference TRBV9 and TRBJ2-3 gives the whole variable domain DSGVTQTPKHLITATGQRVTLRCSPRSGDLSVYWYQQSLDQGLQFLIQYYNGEERAKGNILERFSAQQFPDLHSELNLSSLELGDSALYFCASSAGLAGGPGDSTDTQYFGPGTRLTVL.

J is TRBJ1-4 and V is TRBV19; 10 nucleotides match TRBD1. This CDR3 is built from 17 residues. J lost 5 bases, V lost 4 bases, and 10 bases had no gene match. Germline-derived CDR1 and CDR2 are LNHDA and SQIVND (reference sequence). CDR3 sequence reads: CASSSNPPGQGNEKLFF. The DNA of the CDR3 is TGTGCCAGTAGTAGCAATCCCCCGGGACAGGGGAATGAAAAACTGTTTTTT.

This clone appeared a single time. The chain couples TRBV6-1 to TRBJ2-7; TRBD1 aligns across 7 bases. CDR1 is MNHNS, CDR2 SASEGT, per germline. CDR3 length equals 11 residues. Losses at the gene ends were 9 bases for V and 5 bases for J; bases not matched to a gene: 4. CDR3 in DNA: TGTGCCAGTTTACAGGGGAACGAGCAGTACTTC. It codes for CASLQGNEQYF.